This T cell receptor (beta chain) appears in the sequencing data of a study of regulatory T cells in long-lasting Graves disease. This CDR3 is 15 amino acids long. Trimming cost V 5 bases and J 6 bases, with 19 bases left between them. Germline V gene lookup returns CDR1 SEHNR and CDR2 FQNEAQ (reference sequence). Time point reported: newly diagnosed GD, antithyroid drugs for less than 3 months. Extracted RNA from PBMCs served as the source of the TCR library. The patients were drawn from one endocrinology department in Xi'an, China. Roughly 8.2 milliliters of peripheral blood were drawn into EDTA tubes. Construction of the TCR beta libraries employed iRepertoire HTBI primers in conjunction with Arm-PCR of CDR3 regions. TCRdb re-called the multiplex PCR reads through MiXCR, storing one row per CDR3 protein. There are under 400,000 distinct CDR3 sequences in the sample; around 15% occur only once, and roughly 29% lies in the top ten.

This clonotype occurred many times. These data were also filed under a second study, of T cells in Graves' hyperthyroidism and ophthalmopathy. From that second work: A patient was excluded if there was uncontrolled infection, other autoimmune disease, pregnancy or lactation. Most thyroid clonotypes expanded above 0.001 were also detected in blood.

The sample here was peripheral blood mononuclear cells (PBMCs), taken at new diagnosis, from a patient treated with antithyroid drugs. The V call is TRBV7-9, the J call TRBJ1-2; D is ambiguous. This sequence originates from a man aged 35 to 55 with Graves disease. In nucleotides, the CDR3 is TGTGCCAGCAGCCTCGATAACCCCTTTGTTAATGGCTACACCTTC. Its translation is CASSLDNPFVNGYTF.